These 13 T cell receptor beta chains were all obtained from the same sample, sequenced in a study of T cells after posttransplantation cyclophosphamide. Control samples came 1 year after myeloablative marrow transplants with methotrexate plus calcineurin inhibitor. The table came from immunoSEQ multiplex PCR; TCRdb's copy has only in-frame clones and leaves some out. The data hold about 15,000 clones, with around 87% observed a single time. Source: PBMCs, taken after an allogeneic stem cell transplant with a calcineurin inhibitor and methotrexate. Receptors originate from a male patient aged 50 to 59 who received an allogeneic stem cell transplant from an unrelated donor, was CMV-positive, and had chronic GVHD only. Some T cells may possibly be graft donor cells.

This clone was detected only a few times. J is TRBJ1-2 and V is TRBV5-6; weak D call: TRBD1 (6 bases). This CDR3 has 15 residues. Trimming stripped 0 bases from V and 7 bases from J, with 16 bases between. Germline V lookup: CDR1 SGHDT, CDR2 YYEEEE. DNA of the CDR3: TGTGCCAGCAGCTTGGGGTTGCAAGGGGGTCTTGGCTACACCTTC. Its protein product is CASSLGLQGGLGYTF.

V usage is TRBV27 and J usage is TRBJ2-1, with 8 bases fitting TRBD1. V lost 2 bases to trimming and J lost 6 bases; unmatched junction nucleotides: 6. Germline-derived CDR1 and CDR2 are MNHEY and SMNVEV (reference sequence). This CDR3 contains 15 residues. The CDR3 sequence is CASSLRATGGNEQFF. The CDR3, as DNA: TGTGCCAGCAGTTTAAGGGCTACAGGGGGCAATGAGCAGTTCTTC.

This clone has only one observation. The chain uses TRBV9 and TRBJ2-1; 13 bases align to TRBD2. CDR1 and CDR2 (germline): SGDLS, YYNGEE. The CDR3 has 15 amino acids. V gave up 3 bases and J gave up 9 bases; unmatched junction bases: 6. The DNA for the CDR3 is TGTGCCAGCAGCGAACTAGCGGGGGGGCTTGGTGAGCAGTTCTTC. It specifies CASSELAGGLGEQFF.

The V gene is TRBV28, the J gene TRBJ2-1; D might be TRBD2 (6 bases). The length of the CDR3 is 15 residues. The germline V gene encodes CDR1 MDHEN and CDR2 SYDVKM. V lost 2 bases to trimming and J lost 4 bases, with 12 bases between them. CDR3 nucleotides: TGTGCCAGCAGTTTAGGCGGGACTCCTTACAATGAGCAGTTCTTC. Translated: CASSLGGTPYNEQFF.

The V gene is TRBV27, the J gene TRBJ2-3; D is uncertain. There are 13 residues in the CDR3. V was clipped by 5 bases and J by 0 bases, with 6 bases between them. Germline values: CDR1 MNHEY, CDR2 SMNVEV (reference sequence). CDR3 coding DNA: TGTGCCAGCAGTCTGGGCAGCACAGATACGCAGTATTTT. Translating it yields CASSLGSTDTQYF.

This chain connects TRBV29-1 to TRBJ2-2, with a possible D match to TRBD1 (7 bases). The ends were cut back, 5 bases at V and 5 bases at J, with 9 bases in the middle. Germline CDR1 and CDR2: SQVTM and ANQGSEA. This CDR3 is 12 amino acids long. CDR3 sequence reads: CSVSGGTGELFF. As DNA, the CDR3 is TGCAGCGTTTCAGGGGGGACCGGGGAGCTGTTTTTT.

This chain uses TRBV29-1 with TRBJ2-5; 8 bases are shared with TRBD1. V was pared by 2 bases and J by 4 bases, with 12 bases of the junction left unmatched. This CDR3 region has 16 residues. Germline assignment: CDR1 SQVTM and CDR2 ANQGSEA. CDR3 sequence: CSVEKEAGGSPETQYF. As DNA, the CDR3 is TGCAGCGTTGAAAAGGAGGCAGGGGGCTCCCCAGAGACCCAGTACTTC.

The V gene is TRBV7-3, the J gene TRBJ2-1; D might be TRBD1 (5 bases). V lost 0 bases, J lost 8 bases, and 11 bases lay in between. Germline CDR1 reads SGHTA; CDR2 reads FQGTGA. This CDR3 has 14 residues. The CDR3 sequence is CASSLTGEGDEQFF. CDR3 bases: TGTGCCAGCAGCTTAACTGGGGAAGGGGATGAGCAGTTCTTC.

The V call is TRBV25-1, the J call TRBJ1-2; 8 bases agree with TRBD1. This CDR3 region has 15 residues. The germline V gene has CDR1 MGHDK and CDR2 SYGVNS. Trimming cost V 1 base and J 4 bases; bases outside gene matches: 5. CDR3 region: CASSELRTGTYGYTF. The DNA for the CDR3 is TGTGCCAGCAGTGAATTAAGGACAGGGACCTATGGCTACACCTTC.

The gene calls are TRBV28 and TRBJ1-2; D is uncertain. Germline V gives CDR1 MDHEN, CDR2 SYDVKM. The length of the CDR3 is 14 residues. V was clipped by 2 bases and J by 0 bases, with 7 bases between them. Here the CDR3 reads CASSLVETNYGYTF. The CDR3 DNA sequence: TGTGCCAGCAGTTTAGTTGAGACTAACTATGGCTACACCTTC.

There are a few counts of this clone. V usage is TRBV18 and J usage is TRBJ1-5, with D maybe TRBD1 (5 bases). V was cut by 6 bases and J by 7 bases, with 13 bases left in between. Germline CDR1 KGHSH, CDR2 LQKENI. CDR3 size: 13 residues. The CDR3 bases are TGTGCCAGCTCCCTTCCGGGGGAGCAGCCCCAGCATTTT. Its protein product is CASSLPGEQPQHF.

This chain connects TRBV19 to TRBJ2-7; 13 bases match TRBD2. The V gene's germline CDR1 is LNHDA and CDR2 SQIVND (reference sequence). The CDR3 is made up of 14 amino acids. The J segment lost 4 bases and the V segment lost 4 bases, leaving 1 base of the junction unmatched. This chain's CDR3 is CASSRTSGSYEQYF. The CDR3 coding sequence is TGTGCCAGTAGTAGGACTAGCGGGAGTTACGAGCAGTACTTC. The complete variable domain, with remaining parts taken from reference TRBV19 and TRBJ2-7, reads DGGITQSPKYLFRKEGQNVTLSCEQNLNHDAMYWYRQDPGQGLRLIYYSQIVNDFQKGDIAEGYSVSREKKESFPLTVTSAQKNPTAFYLCASSRTSGSYEQYFGPGTRLTVT.

V usage is TRBV9 and J usage is TRBJ2-5; D not certain. Trimming removed 2 bases at V and 4 bases at J, with 15 bases between. This CDR3 region has 15 residues. Per the germline V gene, CDR1 is SGDLS and CDR2 is YYNGEE. The CDR3 region is CASSVGGIPRETQYF. The CDR3 DNA reads as TGTGCCAGCAGCGTTGGCGGAATACCCCGAGAGACCCAGTACTTC.